The clone carrying this T cell receptor (beta chain) has just a few counts. TCRdb processed the RT-PCR reads anew with MiXCR; each CDR3 protein has one entry. This table has just under 550,000 distinct CDR3 sequences, roughly 25% appearing once. The record originates from a study of response to subunit inactivated influenza vaccine. Germline loops: CDR1 MDHEN, CDR2 SYDVKM. The CDR3 is made up of 15 amino acids. Trimming shortened V by 5 bases and J by 0 bases, and 13 bases separated the two germline ends. This sample was also put to use in a study of T cells expressing NK-cell markers. That paper states: Production of TCR beta cDNA relied on 5'RACE template switching with UMIs. Each TCR beta repertoire originated in sorted T cells that were CD3+CD56+NKG2C+, CD3+CD56+NKG2C- or CD3+CD56-NKG2C+. Among eight sequenced donors, seven carried HCMV seropositivity while one was seronegative.

This chain connects TRBV28 to TRBJ2-5; D possibly uses TRBD1 or TRBD2 (5 bases each). The receptor was derived from a man in his fifties who received an inactivated influenza vaccine. This material consisted of CD4+ T cells sorted from PBMCs, taken 11 to 12 days after vaccination. The CDR3 DNA sequence: TGTGCCAGCAGTACCGGGACGGAGTACCAAGAGACCCAGTACTTC. Protein product: CASSTGTEYQETQYF.